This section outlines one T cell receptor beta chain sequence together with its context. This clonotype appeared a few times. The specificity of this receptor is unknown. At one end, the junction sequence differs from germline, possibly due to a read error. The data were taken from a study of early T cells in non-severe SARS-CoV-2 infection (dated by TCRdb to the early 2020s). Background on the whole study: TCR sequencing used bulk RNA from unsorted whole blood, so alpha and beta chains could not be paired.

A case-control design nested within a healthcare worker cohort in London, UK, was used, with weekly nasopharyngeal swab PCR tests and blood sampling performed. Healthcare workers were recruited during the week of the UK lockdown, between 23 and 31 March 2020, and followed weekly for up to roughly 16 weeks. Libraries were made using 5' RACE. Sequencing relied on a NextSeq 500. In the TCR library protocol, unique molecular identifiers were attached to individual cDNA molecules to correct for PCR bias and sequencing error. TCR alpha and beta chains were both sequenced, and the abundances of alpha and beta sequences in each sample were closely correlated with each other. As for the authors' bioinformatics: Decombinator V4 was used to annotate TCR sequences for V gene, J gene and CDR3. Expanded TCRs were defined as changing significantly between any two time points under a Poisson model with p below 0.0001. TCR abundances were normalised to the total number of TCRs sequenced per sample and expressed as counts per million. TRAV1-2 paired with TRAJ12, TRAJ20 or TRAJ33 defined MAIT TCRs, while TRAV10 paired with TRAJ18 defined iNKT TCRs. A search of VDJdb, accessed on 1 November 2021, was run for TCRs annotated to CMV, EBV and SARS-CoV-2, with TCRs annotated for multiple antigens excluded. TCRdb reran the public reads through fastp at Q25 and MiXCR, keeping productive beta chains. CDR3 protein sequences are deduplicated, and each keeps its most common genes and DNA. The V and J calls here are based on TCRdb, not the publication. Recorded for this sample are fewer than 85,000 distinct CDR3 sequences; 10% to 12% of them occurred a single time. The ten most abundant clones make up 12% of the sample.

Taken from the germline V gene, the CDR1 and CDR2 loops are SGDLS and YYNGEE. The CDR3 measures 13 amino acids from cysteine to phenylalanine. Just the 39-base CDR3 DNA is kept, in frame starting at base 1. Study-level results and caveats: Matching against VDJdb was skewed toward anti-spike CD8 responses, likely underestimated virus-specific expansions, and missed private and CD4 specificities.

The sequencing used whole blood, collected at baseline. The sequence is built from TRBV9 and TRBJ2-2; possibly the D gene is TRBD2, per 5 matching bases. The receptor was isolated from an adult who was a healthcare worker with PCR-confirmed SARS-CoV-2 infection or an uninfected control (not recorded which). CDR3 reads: CASSAHSSREPFF. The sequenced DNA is TGTGCCAGCAGCGCCCACAGTTCGAGGGAGCCGTTTTTT.